The entry below describes one T cell receptor beta chain. This sample was taken from a study of control samples from healthy donors and cancer patients. The method was immunoSEQ multiplex PCR; TCRdb's version includes in-frame clones alone and lacks a portion of them. The data hold about 140,000 clones, with roughly 90% observed a single time. The germline CDR1 and CDR2 sequences are SGHTA and FQGNSA. The V and J ends lost 5 bases and 4 bases, in that order; junction bases with no gene match: 6. The CDR3 runs 16 residues. This clonotype was sampled from a man aged 25 to 40 in good health. Sequenced sample: blood. The chain recombines TRBV7-2 with TRBJ2-1, with 12 bases identical to TRBD2. CDR3 loop: CASSRASGREYNEQFF. The DNA of the CDR3 is TGTGCCAGCAGCCGCGCTAGCGGGAGGGAATACAATGAGCAGTTCTTC. The whole variable domain, remainder taken from reference TRBV7-2 and TRBJ2-1, is GAGVSQSPSNKVTEKGKDVELRCDPISGHTALYWYRQSLGQGLEFLIYFQGNSAPDKSGLPSDRFSAERTGGSVSTLTIQRTQQEDSAVYLCASSRASGREYNEQFFGPGTRLTVL.